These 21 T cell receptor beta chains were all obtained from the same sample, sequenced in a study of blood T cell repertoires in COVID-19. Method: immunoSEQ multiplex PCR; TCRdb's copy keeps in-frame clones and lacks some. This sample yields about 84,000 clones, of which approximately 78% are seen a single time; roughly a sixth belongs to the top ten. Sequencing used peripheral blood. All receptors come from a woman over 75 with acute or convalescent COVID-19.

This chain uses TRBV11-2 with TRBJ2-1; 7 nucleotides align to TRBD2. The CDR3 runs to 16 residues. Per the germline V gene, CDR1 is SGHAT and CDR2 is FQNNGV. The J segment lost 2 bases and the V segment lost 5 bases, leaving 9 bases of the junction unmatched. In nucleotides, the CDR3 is TGTGCCAGCAGCCCCATAGGTGGGGGGGCCTACAATGAGCAGTTCTTC. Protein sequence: CASSPIGGGAYNEQFF.

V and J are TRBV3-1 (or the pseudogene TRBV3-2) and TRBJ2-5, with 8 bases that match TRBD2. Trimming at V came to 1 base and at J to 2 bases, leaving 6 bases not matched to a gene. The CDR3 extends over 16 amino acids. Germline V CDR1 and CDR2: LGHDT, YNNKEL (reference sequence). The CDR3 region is CASSQAPGGGQETQYF. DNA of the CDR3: TGTGCCAGCAGCCAAGCCCCCGGGGGGGGGCAAGAGACCCAGTACTTC.

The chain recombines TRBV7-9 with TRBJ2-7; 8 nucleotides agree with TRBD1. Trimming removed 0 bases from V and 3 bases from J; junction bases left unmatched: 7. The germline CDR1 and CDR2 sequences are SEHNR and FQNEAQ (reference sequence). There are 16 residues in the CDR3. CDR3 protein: CASSLAVFGQGYEQYF. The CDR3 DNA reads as TGTGCCAGCAGCTTAGCGGTTTTTGGACAGGGCTACGAGCAGTACTTC.

The CDR3 nucleotides are TGTGCCAGTAGTCTAAAGCCGGGACAAGTCCACGAGCAGTACTTC. Protein: CASSLKPGQVHEQYF. The chain couples TRBV19 to TRBJ2-7, with a possible D match to TRBD1 (6 bases). V was shortened by 5 bases and J by 5 bases, with 19 bases between the two germline ends. The germline V gene encodes CDR1 LNHDA and CDR2 SQIVND (reference sequence). This CDR3 is 15 amino acids long.

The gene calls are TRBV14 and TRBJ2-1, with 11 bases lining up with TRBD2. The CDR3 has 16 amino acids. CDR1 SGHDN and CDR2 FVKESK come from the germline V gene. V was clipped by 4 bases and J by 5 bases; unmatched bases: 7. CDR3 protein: CASSPISGGADNEQFF. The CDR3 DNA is TGTGCCAGCAGCCCGATTAGCGGGGGGGCCGACAATGAGCAGTTCTTC.

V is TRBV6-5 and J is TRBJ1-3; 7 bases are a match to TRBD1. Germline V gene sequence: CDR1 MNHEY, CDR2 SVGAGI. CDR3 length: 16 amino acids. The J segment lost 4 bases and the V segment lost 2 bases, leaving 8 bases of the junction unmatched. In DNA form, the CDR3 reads TGTGCCAGCAGTTACGGGTTAGGGGGCGTGGGAAACACCATATATTTT. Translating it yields CASSYGLGGVGNTIYF.

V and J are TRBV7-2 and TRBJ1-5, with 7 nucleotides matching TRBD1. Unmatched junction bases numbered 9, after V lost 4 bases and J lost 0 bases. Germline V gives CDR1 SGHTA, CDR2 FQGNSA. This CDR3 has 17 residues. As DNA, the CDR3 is TGTGCCAGCAGCTCTCAAGGCGACAGGGATAGCAATCAGCCCCAGCATTTT. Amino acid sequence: CASSSQGDRDSNQPQHF.

CDR3 amino acids: CASSPTTVLYGYTF. The CDR3 coding sequence is TGCGCCAGCAGCCCTACGACAGTCCTCTATGGCTACACCTTC. The rearrangement uses TRBV5-1 and TRBJ1-2; tentatively, D is TRBD1 (5 bases). The CDR3 has 14 residues. V dropped 4 bases and J dropped 4 bases, with 14 bases sitting between them. Germline values: CDR1 SGHRS, CDR2 YFSETQ.

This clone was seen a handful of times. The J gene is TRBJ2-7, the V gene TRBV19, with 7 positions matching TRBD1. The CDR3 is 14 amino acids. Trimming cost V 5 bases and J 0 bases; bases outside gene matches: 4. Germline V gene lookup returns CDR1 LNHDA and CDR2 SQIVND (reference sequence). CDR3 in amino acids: CASSETGSSYEQYF. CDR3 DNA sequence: TGTGCCAGTAGTGAGACAGGGAGCTCCTACGAGCAGTACTTC.

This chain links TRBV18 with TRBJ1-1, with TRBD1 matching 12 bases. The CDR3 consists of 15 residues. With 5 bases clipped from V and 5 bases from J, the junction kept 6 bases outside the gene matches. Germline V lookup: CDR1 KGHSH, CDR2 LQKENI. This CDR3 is CASSLGQGASTEAFF. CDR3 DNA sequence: TGTGCCAGCTCATTGGGACAGGGGGCATCAACTGAAGCTTTCTTT.

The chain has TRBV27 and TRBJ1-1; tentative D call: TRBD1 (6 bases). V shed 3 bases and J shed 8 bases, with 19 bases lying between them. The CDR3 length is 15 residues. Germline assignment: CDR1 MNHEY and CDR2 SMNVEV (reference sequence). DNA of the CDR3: TGTGCCAGCAGTTTGGGGGCGGGGGGCGTCGCCGAAGCTTTCTTT. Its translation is CASSLGAGGVAEAFF.

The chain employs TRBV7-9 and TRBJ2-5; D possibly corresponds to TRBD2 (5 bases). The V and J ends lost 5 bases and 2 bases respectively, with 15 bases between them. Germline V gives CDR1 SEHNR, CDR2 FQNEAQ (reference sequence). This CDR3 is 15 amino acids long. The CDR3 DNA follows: TGTGCCAGCAGCGCTATCCCCACGGGGCAAGAGACCCAGTACTTC. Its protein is CASSAIPTGQETQYF.

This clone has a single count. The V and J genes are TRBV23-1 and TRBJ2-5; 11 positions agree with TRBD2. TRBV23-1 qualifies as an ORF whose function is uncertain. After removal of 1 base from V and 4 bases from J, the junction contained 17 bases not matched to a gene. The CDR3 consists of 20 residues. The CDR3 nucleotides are TGCGCCAGCAGTCAATTGGTTGATAGCGGGGGGGGCCCCATAAGAGAGACCCAGTACTTC. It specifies CASSQLVDSGGGPIRETQYF.

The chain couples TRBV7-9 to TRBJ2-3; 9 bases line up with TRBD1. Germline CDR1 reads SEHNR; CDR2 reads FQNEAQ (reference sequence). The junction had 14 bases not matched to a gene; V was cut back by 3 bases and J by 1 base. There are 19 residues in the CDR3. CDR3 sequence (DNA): TGTGCCAGCAGCTTCTCCGGGACAGGGAGACGGGGGGGCACAGATACGCAGTATTTT. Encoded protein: CASSFSGTGRRGGTDTQYF.

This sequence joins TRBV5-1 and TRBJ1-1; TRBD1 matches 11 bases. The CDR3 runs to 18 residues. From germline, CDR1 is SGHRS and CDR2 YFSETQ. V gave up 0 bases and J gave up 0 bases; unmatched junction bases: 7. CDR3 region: CASSLAWTGGAMNTEAFF. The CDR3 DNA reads TGCGCCAGCAGCTTGGCTTGGACAGGGGGCGCGATGAACACTGAAGCTTTCTTT.

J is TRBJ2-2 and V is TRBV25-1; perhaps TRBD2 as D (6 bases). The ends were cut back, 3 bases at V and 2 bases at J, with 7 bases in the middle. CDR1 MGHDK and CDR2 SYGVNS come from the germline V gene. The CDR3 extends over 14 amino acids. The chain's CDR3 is CASSERGNTGELFF. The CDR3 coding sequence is TGTGCCAGCAGTGAGCGGGGAAACACCGGGGAGCTGTTTTTT.

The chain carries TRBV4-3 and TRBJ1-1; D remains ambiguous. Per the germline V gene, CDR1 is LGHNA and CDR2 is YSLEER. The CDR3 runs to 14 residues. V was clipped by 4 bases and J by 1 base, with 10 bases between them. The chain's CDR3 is CASSLTFGNTEAFF. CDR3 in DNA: TGCGCCAGCAGCCTCACGTTCGGGAACACTGAAGCTTTCTTT.

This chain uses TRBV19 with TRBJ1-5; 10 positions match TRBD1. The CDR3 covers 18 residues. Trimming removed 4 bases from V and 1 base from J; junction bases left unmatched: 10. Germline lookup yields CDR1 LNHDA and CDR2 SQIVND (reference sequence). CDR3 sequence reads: CASSTSDRGPLSNQPQHF. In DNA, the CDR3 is TGTGCCAGTAGTACTTCAGACAGGGGGCCCCTAAGCAATCAGCCCCAGCATTTT.

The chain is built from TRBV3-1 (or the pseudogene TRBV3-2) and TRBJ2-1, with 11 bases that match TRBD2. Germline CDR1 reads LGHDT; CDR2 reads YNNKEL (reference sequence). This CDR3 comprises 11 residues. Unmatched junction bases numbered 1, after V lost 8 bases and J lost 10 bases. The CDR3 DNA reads TGTGCCAGCCGGACTAGCGGGGAGCAGTTCTTC. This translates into CASRTSGEQFF.

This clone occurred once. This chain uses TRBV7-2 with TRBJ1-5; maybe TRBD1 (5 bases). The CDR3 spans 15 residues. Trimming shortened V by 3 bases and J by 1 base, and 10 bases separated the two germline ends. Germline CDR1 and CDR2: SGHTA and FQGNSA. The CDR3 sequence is CASSFQGNSNQPQHF. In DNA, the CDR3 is TGTGCCAGCAGCTTCCAGGGTAACAGCAATCAGCCCCAGCATTTT.

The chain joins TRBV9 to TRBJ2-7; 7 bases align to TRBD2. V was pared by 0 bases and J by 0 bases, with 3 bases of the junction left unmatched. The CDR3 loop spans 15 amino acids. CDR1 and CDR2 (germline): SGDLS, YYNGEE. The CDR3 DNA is TGTGCCAGCAGCGTAGACGGGGGGAGCTCCTACGAGCAGTACTTC. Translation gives CASSVDGGSSYEQYF.